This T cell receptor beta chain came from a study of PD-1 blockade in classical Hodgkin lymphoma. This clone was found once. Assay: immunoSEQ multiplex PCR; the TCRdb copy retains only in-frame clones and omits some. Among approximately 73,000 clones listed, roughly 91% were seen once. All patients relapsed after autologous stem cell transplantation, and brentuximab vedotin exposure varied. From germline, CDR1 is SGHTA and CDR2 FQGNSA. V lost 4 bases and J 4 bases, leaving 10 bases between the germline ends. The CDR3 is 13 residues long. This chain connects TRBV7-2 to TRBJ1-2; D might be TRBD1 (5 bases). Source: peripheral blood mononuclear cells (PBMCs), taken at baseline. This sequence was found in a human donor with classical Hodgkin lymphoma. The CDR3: CASSSGGVYGYTF. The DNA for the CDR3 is TGTGCCAGCAGCTCGGGGGGAGTCTATGGCTACACCTTC.